This T cell receptor (beta chain) was sequenced during a study of blood T cell repertoires in COVID-19. Study summary: The United States, Italy and Spain supplied acute and convalescent COVID-19 samples.

Repertoires were generated with immunoSEQ multiplex PCR, while TCRdb's copy carries only in-frame clones and drops some. Of tens of thousands of clones in the sample, more than 80% were seen once. The CDR3 has 16 amino acids. The germline V and J ends were trimmed by 1 base and 7 bases, with 14 bases remaining between them. Germline V gene lookup returns CDR1 SGHAT and CDR2 FQNNGV. This chain joins TRBV11-2 and TRBJ1-6; no definite D call. This receptor was taken from a man aged 25-45 years with active or convalescent COVID-19. Sequencing was carried out using peripheral blood. CDR3 protein: CASSLAGMGWNSPLHF. The CDR3 DNA sequence: TGTGCCAGCAGCTTAGCGGGAATGGGGTGGAATTCACCCCTCCACTTT.